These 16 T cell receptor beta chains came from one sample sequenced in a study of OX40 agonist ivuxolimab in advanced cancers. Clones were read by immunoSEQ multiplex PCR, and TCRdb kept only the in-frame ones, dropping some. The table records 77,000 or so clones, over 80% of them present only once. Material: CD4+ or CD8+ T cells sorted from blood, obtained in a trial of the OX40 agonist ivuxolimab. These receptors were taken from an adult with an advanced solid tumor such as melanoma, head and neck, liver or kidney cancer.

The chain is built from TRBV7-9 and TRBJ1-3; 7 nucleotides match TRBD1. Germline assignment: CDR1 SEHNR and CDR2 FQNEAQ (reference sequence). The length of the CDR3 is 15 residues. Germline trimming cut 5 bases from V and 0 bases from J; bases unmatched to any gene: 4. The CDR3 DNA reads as TGTGCCAGCAGCCGGGACAGTGCCTCTGGAAACACCATATATTTT. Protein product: CASSRDSASGNTIYF. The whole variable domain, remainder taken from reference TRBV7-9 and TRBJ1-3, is DTGVSQNPRHKITKRGQNVTFRCDPISEHNRLYWYRQTLGQGPEFLTYFQNEAQLEKSRLLSDRFSAERPKGSFSTLEIQRTEQGDSAMYLCASSRDSASGNTIYFGEGSWLTVV.

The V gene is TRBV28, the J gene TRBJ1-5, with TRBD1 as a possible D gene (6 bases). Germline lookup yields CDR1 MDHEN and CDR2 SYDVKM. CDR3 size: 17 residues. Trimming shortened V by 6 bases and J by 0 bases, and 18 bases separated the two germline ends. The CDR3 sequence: CASRPGQGLLSNQPQHF. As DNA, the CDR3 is TGTGCCAGCAGACCGGGACAAGGACTCCTTAGCAATCAGCCCCAGCATTTT. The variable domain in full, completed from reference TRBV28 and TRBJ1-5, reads DVKVTQSSRYLVKRTGEKVFLECVQDMDHENMFWYRQDPGLGLRLIYFSYDVKMKEKGDIPEGYSVSREKKERFSLILESASTNQTSMYLCASRPGQGLLSNQPQHFGDGTRLSIL.

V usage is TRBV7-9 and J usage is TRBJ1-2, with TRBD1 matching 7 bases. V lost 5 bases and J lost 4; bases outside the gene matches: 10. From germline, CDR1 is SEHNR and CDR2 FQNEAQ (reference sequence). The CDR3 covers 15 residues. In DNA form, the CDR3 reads TGTGCCAGCAGCCCTGGGGGACAGACAATCTATGGCTACACCTTC. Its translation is CASSPGGQTIYGYTF.

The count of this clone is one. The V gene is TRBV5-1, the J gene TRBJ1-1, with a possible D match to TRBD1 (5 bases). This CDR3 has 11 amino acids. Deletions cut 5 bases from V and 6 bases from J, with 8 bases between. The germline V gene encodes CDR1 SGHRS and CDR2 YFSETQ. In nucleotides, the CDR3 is TGCGCCAGCAGACAAGGGGCTGAAGCTTTCTTT. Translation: CASRQGAEAFF. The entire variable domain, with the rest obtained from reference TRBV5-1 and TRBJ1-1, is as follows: KAGVTQTPRYLIKTRGQQVTLSCSPISGHRSVSWYQQTPGQGLQFLFEYFSETQRNKGNFPGRFSGRQFSNSRSEMNVSTLELGDSALYLCASRQGAEAFFGQGTRLTVV.

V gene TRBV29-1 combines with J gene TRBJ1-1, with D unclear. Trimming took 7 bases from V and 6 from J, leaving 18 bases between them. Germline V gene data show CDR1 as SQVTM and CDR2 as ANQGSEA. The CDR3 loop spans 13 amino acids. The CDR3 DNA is TGCAGCGCCCTAAAGCCGGGTATCGCTGAAGCTTTCTTT. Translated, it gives CSALKPGIAEAFF.

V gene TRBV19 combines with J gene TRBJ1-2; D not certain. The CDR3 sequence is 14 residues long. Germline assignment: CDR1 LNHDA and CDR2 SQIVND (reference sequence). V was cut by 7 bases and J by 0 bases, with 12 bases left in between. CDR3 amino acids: CASTPSPSNYGYTF. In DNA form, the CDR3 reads TGTGCCAGTACCCCCAGTCCTTCTAACTATGGCTACACCTTC.

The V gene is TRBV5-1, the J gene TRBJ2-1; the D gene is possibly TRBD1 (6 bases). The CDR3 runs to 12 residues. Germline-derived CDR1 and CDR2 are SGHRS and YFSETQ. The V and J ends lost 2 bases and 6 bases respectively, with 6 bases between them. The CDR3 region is CASSLQGNEQFF. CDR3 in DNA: TGCGCCAGCAGCTTACAGGGCAATGAGCAGTTCTTC. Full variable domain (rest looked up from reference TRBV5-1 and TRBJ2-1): KAGVTQTPRYLIKTRGQQVTLSCSPISGHRSVSWYQQTPGQGLQFLFEYFSETQRNKGNFPGRFSGRQFSNSRSEMNVSTLELGDSALYLCASSLQGNEQFFGPGTRLTVL.

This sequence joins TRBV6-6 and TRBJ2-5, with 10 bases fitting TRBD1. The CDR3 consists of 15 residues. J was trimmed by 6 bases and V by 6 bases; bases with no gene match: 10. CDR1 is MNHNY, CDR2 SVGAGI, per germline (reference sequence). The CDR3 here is CASSPPGQGSKTQYF. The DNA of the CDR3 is TGTGCCAGCAGCCCACCGGGACAGGGGAGTAAGACCCAGTACTTC.

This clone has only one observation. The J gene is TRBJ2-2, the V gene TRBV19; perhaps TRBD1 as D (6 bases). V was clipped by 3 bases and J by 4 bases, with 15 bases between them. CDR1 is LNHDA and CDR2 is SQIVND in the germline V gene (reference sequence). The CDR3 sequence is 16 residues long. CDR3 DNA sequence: TGTGCCAGTAGTATCCATTCAGGGGTCCCCACCGGGGAGCTGTTTTTT. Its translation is CASSIHSGVPTGELFF.

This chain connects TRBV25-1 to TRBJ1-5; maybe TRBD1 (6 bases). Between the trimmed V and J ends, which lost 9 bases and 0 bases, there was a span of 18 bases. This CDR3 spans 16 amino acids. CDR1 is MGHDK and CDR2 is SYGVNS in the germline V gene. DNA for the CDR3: TGTGCCAGTCCAGGGGTCGGGAGACATAGCAATCAGCCCCAGCATTTT. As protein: CASPGVGRHSNQPQHF.

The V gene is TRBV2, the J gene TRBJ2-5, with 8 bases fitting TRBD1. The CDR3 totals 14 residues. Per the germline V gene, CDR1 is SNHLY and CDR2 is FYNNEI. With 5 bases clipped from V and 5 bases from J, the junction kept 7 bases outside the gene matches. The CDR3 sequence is CASSIQGASETQYF. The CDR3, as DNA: TGTGCCAGCAGTATCCAGGGGGCATCCGAGACCCAGTACTTC. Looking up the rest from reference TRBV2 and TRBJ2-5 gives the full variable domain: EPEVTQTPSHQVTQMGQEVILRCVPISNHLYFYWYRQILGQKVEFLVSFYNNEISEKSEIFDDQFSVERPDGSNFTLKIRSTKLEDSAMYFCASSIQGASETQYFGPGTRLLVL.

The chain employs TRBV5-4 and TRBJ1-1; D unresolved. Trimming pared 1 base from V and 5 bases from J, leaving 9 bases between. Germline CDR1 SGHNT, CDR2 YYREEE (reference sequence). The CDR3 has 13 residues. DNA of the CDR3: TGTGCCAGCAGCTTGTCGACCGGGACTGAAGCTTTCTTT. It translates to CASSLSTGTEAFF.

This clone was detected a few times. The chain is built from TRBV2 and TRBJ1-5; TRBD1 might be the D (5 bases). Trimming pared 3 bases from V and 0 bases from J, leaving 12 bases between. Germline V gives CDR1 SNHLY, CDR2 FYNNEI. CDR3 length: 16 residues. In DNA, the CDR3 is TGTGCCAGCAGTGAGGGGGTAGGATTTAGCAATCAGCCCCAGCATTTT. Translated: CASSEGVGFSNQPQHF.

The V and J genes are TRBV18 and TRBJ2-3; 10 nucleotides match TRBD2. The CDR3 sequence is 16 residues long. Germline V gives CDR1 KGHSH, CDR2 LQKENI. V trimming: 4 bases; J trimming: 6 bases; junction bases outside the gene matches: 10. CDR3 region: CASSRLGTSVGDTQYF. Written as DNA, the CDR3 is TGTGCCAGCTCACGGCTCGGGACTAGCGTAGGCGATACGCAGTATTTT. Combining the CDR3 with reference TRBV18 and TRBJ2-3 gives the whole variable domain NAGVMQNPRHLVRRRGQEARLRCSPMKGHSHVYWYRQLPEEGLKFMVYLQKENIIDESGMPKERFSAEFPKEGPSILRIQQVVRGDSAAYFCASSRLGTSVGDTQYFGPGTRLTVL.

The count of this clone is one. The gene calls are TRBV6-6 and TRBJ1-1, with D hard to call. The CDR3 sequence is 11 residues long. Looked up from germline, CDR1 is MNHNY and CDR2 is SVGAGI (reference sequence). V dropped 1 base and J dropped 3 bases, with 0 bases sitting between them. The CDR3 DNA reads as TGTGCCAGCAGTTACTACACTGAAGCTTTCTTT. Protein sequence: CASSYYTEAFF.

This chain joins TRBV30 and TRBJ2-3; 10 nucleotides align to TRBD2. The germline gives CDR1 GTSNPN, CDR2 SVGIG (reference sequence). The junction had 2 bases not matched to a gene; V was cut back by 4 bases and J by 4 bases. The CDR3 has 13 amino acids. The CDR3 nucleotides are TGTGCCTGGACTAGCGGGGGCTCAGATACGCAGTATTTT. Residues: CAWTSGGSDTQYF.